Listed here are 31 T cell receptor beta chains from one sample, sequenced in a study of blood T cell repertoires in COVID-19. The table came from immunoSEQ multiplex PCR; TCRdb's copy has only in-frame clones and leaves some out. The sample lists 95,000 to 150,000 clones, about 81% occurring once. Sequencing used peripheral blood. The receptors here all came from a man aged 25 to 40 with COVID-19, enrolled during active disease.

The rearrangement uses TRBV6-5 and TRBJ1-3; tentative D call: TRBD1 (5 bases). Per germline, CDR1 MNHEY and CDR2 SVGAGI. The CDR3 has 16 amino acids. Trimming took 3 bases from V and 1 from J, leaving 13 bases between them. CDR3 sequence reads: CASSYSEGLSGNTIYF. DNA of the CDR3: TGTGCCAGCAGTTATTCGGAGGGGCTATCTGGAAACACCATATATTTT.

This clone was recorded only once. The rearrangement joins TRBV5-5 to TRBJ1-4, with unresolved D. The V gene's germline CDR1 is SGHKS and CDR2 YYEKEE (reference sequence). V gave up 0 bases and J gave up 3 bases, with 6 bases separating them. The CDR3 sequence is 14 residues long. As DNA, the CDR3 is TGTGCCAGCAGCTTGGGGCGGCCTAATGAAAAACTGTTTTTT. Its translation: CASSLGRPNEKLFF.

The chain has TRBV2 and TRBJ2-2; TRBD2 agrees at 8 bases. J was trimmed by 7 bases and V by 0 bases; bases with no gene match: 7. CDR1 and CDR2 from the germline V gene are SNHLY and FYNNEI. This CDR3 has 16 residues. The CDR3 protein is CASSEALAGGSGELFF. CDR3 DNA sequence: TGTGCCAGCAGTGAAGCCCTAGCGGGTGGAAGCGGGGAGCTGTTTTTT. Full variable domain (remainder filled in from reference TRBV2 and TRBJ2-2): EPEVTQTPSHQVTQMGQEVILRCVPISNHLYFYWYRQILGQKVEFLVSFYNNEISEKSEIFDDQFSVERPDGSNFTLKIRSTKLEDSAMYFCASSEALAGGSGELFFGEGSRLTVL.

The chain joins TRBV5-6 to TRBJ1-6; the D gene is possibly TRBD1 (6 bases). Trimming left V 5 bases short and J 10 bases short, with 13 bases between. The CDR3 covers 13 residues. CDR1 is SGHDT, CDR2 YYEEEE, per germline. The CDR3 region has the DNA TGTGCCAGCAGGGCGAACAGGGAGTCACCCCTCCACTTT. This gives the protein CASRANRESPLHF.

This clone has just one count. V usage is TRBV28 and J usage is TRBJ2-7; the match to TRBD1 covers 7 bases. The CDR3 spans 15 residues. With 5 bases clipped from V and 7 bases from J, the junction kept 14 bases outside the gene matches. CDR1 is MDHEN and CDR2 is SYDVKM in the germline V gene. Here the CDR3 reads CASSPTGTFLGEQYF. CDR3 coding DNA: TGTGCCAGCAGTCCGACAGGGACCTTCCTTGGGGAGCAGTACTTC.

The rearrangement joins TRBV6-4 to TRBJ1-1, with 8 bases that match TRBD1. Per the germline V gene, CDR1 is MRHNA and CDR2 is SNTAGT. The CDR3 is made up of 13 amino acids. The V segment lost 6 bases and the J segment 5 bases; nucleotides outside the gene matches: 5. The CDR3 reads CASRRTGMTEAFF. The CDR3 coding sequence is TGTGCCAGCAGAAGGACAGGGATGACTGAAGCTTTCTTT.

The rearrangement uses TRBV4-1 and TRBJ2-3, with 9 positions matching TRBD2. With 0 bases clipped from V and 6 bases from J, the junction kept 10 bases outside the gene matches. The CDR3 runs 17 residues. CDR1 and CDR2 (germline): MGHRA, YSYEKL. The CDR3 region is CASSQDGGGRARDTQYF. CDR3 nucleotide sequence: TGCGCCAGCAGCCAAGATGGGGGCGGGAGGGCGCGGGATACGCAGTATTTT.

The J gene is TRBJ1-4, the V gene TRBV30; TRBD1 is a possible D gene (6 bases). Trimming cost V 3 bases and J 0 bases, with 11 bases left between them. Germline V gene sequence: CDR1 GTSNPN, CDR2 SVGIG (reference sequence). This CDR3 contains 15 residues. The CDR3 here is CAWSAQGATNEKLFF. In nucleotides, the CDR3 is TGTGCCTGGAGCGCACAGGGTGCAACTAATGAAAAACTGTTTTTT.

In its sample, this clone was seen once. The J gene is TRBJ2-4, the V gene TRBV30; possibly TRBD1 for D (5 bases). The germline V gene has CDR1 GTSNPN and CDR2 SVGIG (reference sequence). The CDR3 covers 11 residues. Trimming took off 7 bases at V and 5 bases at J, with 9 bases between the two ends. CDR3 region: CASRTQNIQYF. CDR3 bases: TGTGCCTCCCGGACACAAAACATTCAGTACTTC.

V is TRBV28 and J is TRBJ2-4, with D possibly matching TRBD1 (6 bases). V lost 7 bases, J lost 6 bases, and 22 bases lay in between. This CDR3 comprises 16 residues. From germline, CDR1 is MDHEN and CDR2 SYDVKM. DNA for the CDR3: TGTGCCAGCACAAAAAACGCAAACAGGGATGGAAACATTCAGTACTTC. Translation: CASTKNANRDGNIQYF. The entire variable domain, with the rest obtained from reference TRBV28 and TRBJ2-4, is as follows: DVKVTQSSRYLVKRTGEKVFLECVQDMDHENMFWYRQDPGLGLRLIYFSYDVKMKEKGDIPEGYSVSREKKERFSLILESASTNQTSMYLCASTKNANRDGNIQYFGAGTRLSVL.

The rearrangement joins TRBV4-2 to TRBJ2-7; 8 nucleotides match TRBD2. CDR1 and CDR2 (germline): LGHNA, YNFKEQ. CDR3 length: 9 residues. CDR3 residues: CASSQKTSV. The CDR3 region has the DNA TGTGCCAGCAGCCAGAAGACTAGCGTG.

This rearrangement joins TRBV5-1 to TRBJ2-5; 9 nucleotides line up with TRBD2. Unmatched junction bases numbered 7, after V lost 0 bases and J lost 4 bases. Germline CDR1 and CDR2: SGHRS and YFSETQ. The length of the CDR3 is 16 residues. CDR3 sequence (DNA): TGCGCCAGCAGCTTGGGTCCAGCGGGGGGAGGAGAGACCCAGTACTTC. Its protein product is CASSLGPAGGGETQYF.

The chain is built from TRBV6-5 and TRBJ1-1; D gene unclear. V was pared by 6 bases and J by 1 base, with 6 bases between. The CDR3 is made up of 12 amino acids. Germline V CDR1 and CDR2: MNHEY, SVGAGI. The DNA of the CDR3 is TGTGCCAGCAGGAGGCAGAACACTGAAGCTTTCTTT. Translating it yields CASRRQNTEAFF.

The chain employs TRBV6-5 and TRBJ1-6; 7 bases line up with TRBD1. The CDR3 consists of 13 residues. The V and J ends lost 10 bases and 7 bases, in that order; junction bases with no gene match: 7. CDR1 is MNHEY and CDR2 is SVGAGI in the germline V gene. The CDR3 loop is CATRDSRNSPLHF. CDR3 nucleotides: TGTGCCACTCGGGACAGTCGGAATTCACCCCTCCACTTT.

The J gene is TRBJ1-2, the V gene TRBV21-1. TRBV21-1 is given as a pseudogene. There are 13 residues in the CDR3. CDR3 DNA sequence: TGTGCCAGTGAAATCGGCGGGAACTATGGCTACACCTTC. Translated, it gives CASEIGGNYGYTF.

This clone came up a few times. V gene TRBV11-3 combines with J gene TRBJ2-3; weak D call: TRBD2 (5 bases). The CDR3 is made up of 16 amino acids. Trimming pared 5 bases from V and 3 bases from J, leaving 18 bases between. The germline V gene has CDR1 SGHNT and CDR2 YENEEA. In DNA form, the CDR3 reads TGTGCCAGCAGCGGGGATAGAAGCGGACGAACAGATACGCAGTATTTT. Its translation is CASSGDRSGRTDTQYF.

The J gene is TRBJ2-3, the V gene TRBV24-1; TRBD1 might be the D (8 bases). Germline V gene data show CDR1 as KGHDR and CDR2 as SFDVKD. CDR3 size: 16 residues. Trimming took off 4 bases at V and 6 bases at J, with 19 bases between the two ends. CDR3 in amino acids: CATSERQGRASDTQYF. The CDR3 nucleotides are TGTGCCACCAGTGAGAGACAGGGGAGGGCGTCGGATACGCAGTATTTT.

This clone has just a few counts. Other DNA sequences from this sample encode an identical CDR3 as well. The J gene is TRBJ2-3, the V gene TRBV4-2; 10 bases line up with TRBD2. The CDR3 has 15 amino acids. The trim removed 0 bases at V and 4 bases at J, leaving 1 base unmatched. The germline gives CDR1 LGHNA, CDR2 YNFKEQ. Here the CDR3 reads CASSQEAGGPDTQYF. The CDR3 DNA reads as TGTGCCAGCAGCCAAGAAGCGGGGGGGCCAGATACGCAGTATTTT.

The CDR3 sequence is CASSHHAGLPEAFF. The CDR3 bases are TGCGCCAGCAGCCACCATGCAGGTTTACCTGAAGCTTTCTTT. V gene TRBV4-3 combines with J gene TRBJ1-1; no reliable D call. This CDR3 comprises 14 residues. Germline lookup yields CDR1 LGHNA and CDR2 YSLEER. V lost 3 bases and J 6 bases, leaving 14 bases between the germline ends.

This chain connects TRBV5-1 to TRBJ2-1; unclear D gene. Trimming left V 0 bases short and J 7 bases short, with 11 bases between. There are 14 residues in the CDR3. In germline, CDR1 is SGHRS, CDR2 YFSETQ. CDR3 DNA sequence: TGCGCCAGCAGCTTGGGCACCGCGGTGAATGAGCAGTTCTTC. Protein product: CASSLGTAVNEQFF.

V usage is TRBV10-3 and J usage is TRBJ1-5; D is uncertain. The CDR3 has 14 residues. V was clipped by 0 bases and J by 4 bases, with 7 bases between them. Germline V gene lookup returns CDR1 ENHRY and CDR2 SYGVKD. The CDR3 spells CAISESAGNQPQHF. The CDR3 bases are TGTGCCATCAGTGAGTCGGCAGGTAATCAGCCCCAGCATTTT.

The chain employs TRBV19 and TRBJ1-5, with 7 bases that match TRBD1. After removal of 6 bases from V and 5 bases from J, the junction contained 13 bases not matched to a gene. The CDR3 is made up of 16 amino acids. From germline, CDR1 is LNHDA and CDR2 SQIVND (reference sequence). The CDR3 nucleotides are TGTGCCAGTAGAGGGGCTGACAGGGTAGTGGATCAGCCCCAGCATTTT. Encoded protein: CASRGADRVVDQPQHF.

V usage is TRBV28 and J usage is TRBJ2-7; 8 bases are a match to TRBD2. The CDR3 has 15 amino acids. Trimming cost V 5 bases and J 2 bases; bases outside gene matches: 8. Germline CDR1 and CDR2: MDHEN and SYDVKM. Here the CDR3 reads CASSQSSGVTYEQYF. The CDR3 DNA is TGTGCCAGCAGTCAAAGTAGCGGGGTAACCTACGAGCAGTACTTC.

The rearrangement uses TRBV5-1 and TRBJ2-7; 7 bases fit TRBD1. The CDR3 totals 14 residues. Germline CDR1 and CDR2: SGHRS and YFSETQ. Unmatched junction bases numbered 13, after V lost 8 bases and J lost 5 bases. CDR3 sequence reads: CASNRDSTSHEQYF. CDR3 bases: TGCGCCAGTAACCGGGACAGTACATCCCACGAGCAGTACTTC.

V usage is TRBV5-5 and J usage is TRBJ1-1; the D gene is possibly TRBD1 (6 bases). CDR1 is SGHKS and CDR2 is YYEKEE in the germline V gene (reference sequence). The CDR3 length is 14 residues. V was trimmed by 4 bases and J by 3 bases, leaving 13 bases between them. CDR3 loop: CASSPGQLYTEAFF. The CDR3, as DNA: TGTGCCAGCAGCCCCGGACAGCTCTACACTGAAGCTTTCTTT.

The rearrangement uses TRBV4-3 and TRBJ2-5, with TRBD2 identical over 7 bases. The germline V gene has CDR1 LGHNA and CDR2 YSLEER. CDR3 length: 13 residues. V lost 7 bases to trimming and J lost 3 bases; unmatched junction nucleotides: 5. The DNA for the CDR3 is TGCGCCAGCAAAAATGCGGGGGAAGAGACCCAGTACTTC. Its protein product is CASKNAGEETQYF.

The V call is TRBV19, the J call TRBJ2-2; 7 bases line up with TRBD1. CDR1 LNHDA and CDR2 SQIVND come from the germline V gene (reference sequence). With 6 bases clipped from V and 3 bases from J, the junction kept 4 bases outside the gene matches. The CDR3 sequence is 14 residues long. The CDR3, as DNA: TGTGCCAGTAGAGACAGGGAGTACACCGGGGAGCTGTTTTTT. This sequence encodes CASRDREYTGELFF.

The gene calls are TRBV29-1 and TRBJ2-7; D call uncertain. The ends were cut back, 3 bases at V and 3 bases at J, with 12 bases in the middle. Germline V gene lookup returns CDR1 SQVTM and CDR2 ANQGSEA. This CDR3 contains 13 residues. The CDR3 DNA is TGCAGCGTTGATTTAAATAGCCGCTACGAGCAGTACTTC. This gives the protein CSVDLNSRYEQYF.

DNA for the CDR3: TGTGCCATCAGTGAACCCCCCGGAGGACTAGCGGGAGGGCTCGGGTGGAGTGAGCAGTTCTTC. It specifies CAISEPPGGLAGGLGWSEQFF. The V call is TRBV10-3, the J call TRBJ2-1, with 15 bases that match TRBD2. J gave up 9 bases and V 3 bases, and 21 bases lay outside the gene matches. This CDR3 comprises 21 residues. Per the germline V gene, CDR1 is ENHRY and CDR2 is SYGVKD.

The V gene is TRBV6-5, the J gene TRBJ1-1; D perhaps matches TRBD1 (5 bases). This CDR3 spans 13 amino acids. The V and J ends lost 8 bases and 3 bases respectively, with 13 bases between them. Germline V CDR1 and CDR2: MNHEY, SVGAGI. CDR3 sequence reads: CASVSSGDTEAFF. CDR3 coding DNA: TGTGCCAGCGTTTCTTCGGGGGACACTGAAGCTTTCTTT.

This chain links TRBV2 with TRBJ2-1; D uncertain. The V gene lost 4 bases and the J gene lost 6 bases, with 16 bases spanning the gap. Per germline, CDR1 SNHLY and CDR2 FYNNEI. This CDR3 contains 15 residues. The DNA for the CDR3 is TGTGCCAGCAGTGGATGGCCCAGTACATCCAATGAGCAGTTCTTC. Its protein is CASSGWPSTSNEQFF.